This is a list of T cell receptor beta chains from one sample in a study of shared clonotypes between healthy human individuals. Assay: immunoSEQ multiplex PCR; the TCRdb copy retains only in-frame clones and omits some. The sample has roughly 2.2 million clones; just over 90% are singletons. The sequencing sample was made of naive CD4+ T cells from PBMCs. These receptors were collected from a man aged 18-30 years in good health. Some clones in this sample may be carry-over from other donors' samples. CDR3s include the opening cysteine and the closing phenylalanine or tryptophan. The D gene is left open where the match is weak. Where a row states a size, it is once, few, many or the class of an expanded clone; other rows omit it.

V gene: TRBV27; clone size: -; J gene: TRBJ2-7; D gene: TRBD2; CDR3 DNA: TGTGCCAGCAGTCCGATATCGACTAGCGGGAGTTATGAGCAGTACTTC; CDR3 protein: CASSPISTSGSYEQYF
V gene: TRBV15; clone size: -; J gene: TRBJ2-7; D gene: TRBD2; CDR3 DNA: TGTGCCACCAGCAGAGGGCCCGGGGGGGGTCCATACGAGCAGTACTTC; CDR3 protein: CATSRGPGGGPYEQYF
V gene: TRBV7-9; clone size: -; J gene: TRBJ2-3; D gene: TRBD2; CDR3 DNA: TGTGCCAGCAGTTCATTCCGGGGGGAAACAGATACGCAGTATTTT; CDR3 protein: CASSSFRGETDTQYF
V gene: TRBV4-3; clone size: -; J gene: TRBJ2-3; D gene: TRBD2; CDR3 DNA: TGCGCCAGCAGCCAAGAGCAGACTAGCTACTTGAGCACAGATACGCAGTATTTT; CDR3 protein: CASSQEQTSYLSTDTQYF
V gene: TRBV5-1; clone size: -; J gene: TRBJ1-4; D gene: -; CDR3 DNA: TGCGCCAGCAGCTTTGGTGACAAAGGGTTGTCTGAAAAACTGTTTTTT; CDR3 protein: CASSFGDKGLSEKLFF
V gene: TRBV10-3; clone size: -; J gene: TRBJ2-5; D gene: -; CDR3 DNA: TGTGCCATCAGTGAGGGACACGGTGCGGAGACCCAGTACTTC; CDR3 protein: CAISEGHGAETQYF
V gene: TRBV2; clone size: -; J gene: TRBJ2-2; D gene: -; CDR3 DNA: TGTGCCAGCAGTGAACTTCGCCAGAGCACCGGGGAGCTGTTTTTT; CDR3 protein: CASSELRQSTGELFF
V gene: TRBV9; clone size: -; J gene: TRBJ2-2; D gene: TRBD1; CDR3 DNA: TGTGCCAGCAGCGTCTCCGGGACAGGGGACGGGGGGGAGCTGTTTTTT; CDR3 protein: CASSVSGTGDGGELFF
V gene: TRBV9; clone size: once; J gene: TRBJ2-5; D gene: -; CDR3 DNA: TGTGCCAGCTCCCCCCACCAAGAGACCCAGTACTTC; CDR3 protein: CASSPHQETQYF
V gene: TRBV6-1; clone size: -; J gene: TRBJ2-2; D gene: -; CDR3 DNA: TGTGCCAGCAGGGACCGCACCGGGGAGCTGTTTTTT; CDR3 protein: CASRDRTGELFF
V gene: TRBV28; clone size: once; J gene: TRBJ2-7; D gene: TRBD1; CDR3 DNA: TGTGCCAGCAGTCCGTTACAGGGGTCCCCTTACGAGCAGTACTTC; CDR3 protein: CASSPLQGSPYEQYF
V gene: TRBV7-9; clone size: -; J gene: TRBJ1-1; D gene: TRBD1; CDR3 DNA: TGTGCCAGCAGCTTAGACAGGGGGTACTCCACTGAAGCTTTCTTT; CDR3 protein: CASSLDRGYSTEAFF
V gene: TRBV7-8; clone size: -; J gene: TRBJ2-1; D gene: TRBD2; CDR3 DNA: TGTGCCAGCAGCTTCGGCGGGAGTAGCAATGAGCAGTTCTTC; CDR3 protein: CASSFGGSSNEQFF
V gene: TRBV6-6; clone size: -; J gene: TRBJ1-1; D gene: -; CDR3 DNA: TGTGCCAGCAGTTTGGGCCACCCTCACGGCACTGAAGCTTTCTTT; CDR3 protein: CASSLGHPHGTEAFF
V gene: TRBV28; clone size: -; J gene: TRBJ2-7; D gene: -; CDR3 DNA: TGTGCCAGCAGTACCCGGACTCCTTACGAGCAGTACTTC; CDR3 protein: CASSTRTPYEQYF
V gene: TRBV5-1; clone size: -; J gene: TRBJ2-3; D gene: -; CDR3 DNA: TGCGCCAGCAGCTTGGTGGTAGGCCCAGGGTTGACAGATACGCAGTATTTT; CDR3 protein: CASSLVVGPGLTDTQYF
V gene: TRBV5-1; clone size: once; J gene: TRBJ2-7; D gene: TRBD2; CDR3 DNA: TGCGCCAGCAGCTTGGGACTAGCAATCTCTTACGAGCAGTACTTC; CDR3 protein: CASSLGLAISYEQYF
V gene: TRBV27; clone size: -; J gene: TRBJ2-5; D gene: -; CDR3 DNA: TGTGCCAGCAGTCGTCAAGAGACCCAGTACTTC; CDR3 protein: CASSRQETQYF
V gene: TRBV19; clone size: -; J gene: TRBJ2-7; D gene: TRBD1; CDR3 DNA: TGTGCCAGTAGTCCTCGGACAGGGCGGCCTAGTTCCTACGAGCAGTACTTC; CDR3 protein: CASSPRTGRPSSYEQYF
V gene: TRBV2; clone size: -; J gene: TRBJ2-7; D gene: TRBD1; CDR3 DNA: TGTGCCAGCAGGTACGGGACAGATACCTACGAGCAGTACTTC; CDR3 protein: CASRYGTDTYEQYF
V gene: TRBV6-1; clone size: -; J gene: TRBJ2-7; D gene: -; CDR3 DNA: TGTGCCAGCAGTGAAGGAGGCCTAGCGTTCGGCGAGCAGTACTTC; CDR3 protein: CASSEGGLAFGEQYF
V gene: TRBV6-5; clone size: -; J gene: TRBJ2-7; D gene: TRBD1; CDR3 DNA: TGTGCCAGCAGTTACTCGTACAGGGGGCGCGGGGAGCAGTACTTC; CDR3 protein: CASSYSYRGRGEQYF
V gene: TRBV11-2; clone size: -; J gene: TRBJ2-7; D gene: TRBD1; CDR3 DNA: TGTGCCAGCAGGAAACAGGGGGGCTCCTACGAGCAGTACTTC; CDR3 protein: CASRKQGGSYEQYF
V gene: TRBV11-2; clone size: -; J gene: TRBJ2-1; D gene: TRBD2; CDR3 DNA: TGTGCCAGCAGCTCATTGAGAGCGGGAGAGAGAGAGCAGTTCTTC; CDR3 protein: CASSSLRAGEREQFF
V gene: TRBV2; clone size: -; J gene: TRBJ1-1; D gene: -; CDR3 DNA: TGTGCCAGCATCTACCTAGGGGGGCGCGGCGCTGAAGCTTTCTTT; CDR3 protein: CASIYLGGRGAEAFF
V gene: TRBV28; clone size: -; J gene: TRBJ2-1; D gene: TRBD2; CDR3 DNA: TGTGCCAGCAGTCCCGGGACTACCGTGTTCCACAATGAGCAGTTCTTC; CDR3 protein: CASSPGTTVFHNEQFF
V gene: TRBV5-1; clone size: -; J gene: TRBJ2-2; D gene: TRBD1; CDR3 DNA: TGCGCCAGCAGCTTGAGGCCCCCAGACAGGGATCATGGCGCCGGGGAGCTGTTTTTT; CDR3 protein: CASSLRPPDRDHGAGELFF
V gene: TRBV2; clone size: -; J gene: TRBJ2-5; D gene: -; CDR3 DNA: TGTGCCAGCAGTGTTCAATTAGAGACCCAGTACTTC; CDR3 protein: CASSVQLETQYF
V gene: TRBV5-1; clone size: -; J gene: TRBJ2-2; D gene: -; CDR3 DNA: TGCGCCAGCAGCTTGCGGTTGGGGGACACCGGGGAGCTGTTTTTT; CDR3 protein: CASSLRLGDTGELFF
V gene: TRBV4-2; clone size: -; J gene: TRBJ2-7; D gene: -; CDR3 DNA: TGTGCCAGCAGCCAAGATAGGGGGAGGGATTACGAGCAGTACTTC; CDR3 protein: CASSQDRGRDYEQYF
V gene: TRBV19; clone size: -; J gene: TRBJ1-4; D gene: -; CDR3 DNA: TGTGCCAGTAGTAATCGACAGCCAACTAATGAAAAACTGTTTTTT; CDR3 protein: CASSNRQPTNEKLFF
V gene: TRBV5-5; clone size: -; J gene: TRBJ1-2; D gene: -; CDR3 DNA: TGTGCCAGCAGCATAGAAGGGGGGGCTCATCCCCTTTACCACTTC; CDR3 protein: CASSIEGGAHPLYHF
V gene: TRBV7-3; clone size: -; J gene: TRBJ2-1; D gene: TRBD2; CDR3 DNA: TGTGCCAGCAGCCCCGGGGGGTTTTCCAATGAGCAGTTCTTC; CDR3 protein: CASSPGGFSNEQFF
V gene: TRBV10-3; clone size: once; J gene: TRBJ2-3; D gene: TRBD2; CDR3 DNA: TGTGCCATCAGTGAAAGTAGGCCAGCGGGAGAGACGCAGTATTTT; CDR3 protein: CAISESRPAGETQYF
V gene: TRBV2; clone size: -; J gene: TRBJ1-1; D gene: -; CDR3 DNA: TGTGCCAGCAGTGAAGAGGGGGAAGCTTTCTTT; CDR3 protein: CASSEEGEAFF